The 16 T cell receptor beta chains below were found in one sample sequenced in a study of cytomegalovirus exposure and HLA in healthy donors (TCRdb year 2017). Libraries were constructed by the immunoSEQ multiplex PCR assay. For the multiplex PCR, a mixture combining 60 forward primers for TCR Vbeta segments and 13 reverse primers for TCR Jbeta segments was used. Here the immuneACCESS table is served through TCRdb, limited to in-frame sequences with V and J called. Missing clones are a known gap in these copies; in checked studies unresolved V genes cover under half, and the rest lacks a known reason. The sample table holds approximately 140,000 clones, of which approximately 78% were seen once. Approximately 2.6% of the sample is taken by the ten largest. The sequenced sample consisted of PBMCs. The receptors stem from a human donor in good health.

In its sample, this clone was seen a few times. The gene calls are TRBV6-5 and TRBJ2-2, with D maybe TRBD1 (6 bases). This CDR3 region has 14 residues. With 4 bases removed from V and 7 bases from J, the gap between germline ends came to 13 bases. Looked up from germline, CDR1 is MNHEY and CDR2 is SVGAGI. CDR3 loop: CASSSLGAVGELFF. In DNA, the CDR3 is TGTGCCAGCAGTTCGTTGGGGGCGGTCGGGGAGCTGTTTTTT.

This chain joins TRBV27 and TRBJ1-5, with 7 bases identical to TRBD1. This CDR3 has 20 residues. Germline CDR1 reads MNHEY; CDR2 reads SMNVEV (reference sequence). Trimming at V came to 4 bases and at J to 7 bases, leaving 25 bases not matched to a gene. The DNA for the CDR3 is TGTGCCAGCAGTTGTGGTGTGGGTGGGGGGAGACAGGGTGTTTGCCAGCCCCAGCATTTT. Protein product: CASSCGVGGGRQGVCQPQHF.

The chain has TRBV19 and TRBJ2-5; tentatively, D is TRBD1 (5 bases). Germline V gene data show CDR1 as LNHDA and CDR2 as SQIVND (reference sequence). Trimming left V 6 bases short and J 0 bases short, with 23 bases between. The CDR3 runs 18 residues. Here the CDR3 reads CASSRTPSDSPYQETQYF. CDR3 in DNA: TGTGCCAGTAGCAGAACCCCCAGTGACAGCCCGTACCAAGAGACCCAGTACTTC.

This clone was seen a few times. The chain uses TRBV30 and TRBJ2-7, with 13 positions matching TRBD2. V was clipped by 6 bases and J by 2 bases; unmatched bases: 4. Germline loops: CDR1 GTSNPN, CDR2 SVGIG (reference sequence). The CDR3 is made up of 14 amino acids. Here the CDR3 reads CACVGLAGAYEQYF. The CDR3 DNA sequence: TGTGCCTGCGTAGGACTAGCGGGAGCCTACGAGCAGTACTTC.

This clone was counted a single time. This rearrangement joins TRBV21-1 to TRBJ2-7; TRBD2, the table's D call, lacks a check against the DNA. TRBV21-1 is given as a pseudogene. The CDR3 spans 11 residues. Here the CDR3 reads CASRDFYEQYF. The CDR3 region has the DNA TGTGCCAGCAGAGACTTCTACGAGCAGTACTTC.

The chain combines TRBV27 with TRBJ2-7; 7 nucleotides align to TRBD1. V trimming: 5 bases; J trimming: 0 bases; junction bases outside the gene matches: 7. The CDR3 contains 15 residues. In germline, CDR1 is MNHEY, CDR2 SMNVEV (reference sequence). The CDR3 DNA reads as TGTGCCAGCAGTCCGACAGGGCCGCGCTCCTACGAGCAGTACTTC. It translates to CASSPTGPRSYEQYF.

The chain has TRBV2 and TRBJ2-4, with a weak D call TRBD2 (6 bases). Germline CDR1 reads SNHLY; CDR2 reads FYNNEI. The V end lost 2 bases, the J end lost 0 bases, and 20 bases lay between the germline ends. The CDR3 spans 19 residues. CDR3 residues: CASSEFPPAGSLAKNIQYF. The CDR3 coding sequence is TGTGCCAGCAGTGAATTCCCCCCGGCGGGGAGTCTAGCCAAAAACATTCAGTACTTC.

This chain links TRBV4-2 with TRBJ2-7; maybe TRBD1 (5 bases). CDR1 is LGHNA, CDR2 YNFKEQ, per germline. The CDR3 covers 18 residues. V was shortened by 0 bases and J by 0 bases, with 18 bases between the two germline ends. The CDR3 protein is CASSQDTAQVADSYEQYF. DNA of the CDR3: TGTGCCAGCAGCCAAGATACGGCACAGGTAGCCGACTCCTACGAGCAGTACTTC.

The chain recombines TRBV15 with TRBJ2-4; 7 bases fit TRBD1. Germline CDR1 and CDR2: LNHNV and YYDKDF (reference sequence). V lost 3 bases to trimming and J lost 6 bases; unmatched junction nucleotides: 5. This CDR3 is 14 amino acids long. CDR3 protein: CATSSRDRGNIQYF. CDR3 in DNA: TGTGCCACCAGCAGCCGGGACAGAGGAAACATTCAGTACTTC.

The CDR3 DNA sequence: TGTGCCAGCAGTTACTCGAAACGGACTCCCAACACTGAAGCTTTCTTT. It is translated as CASSYSKRTPNTEAFF. V and J are TRBV6-5 and TRBJ1-1; unclear D gene. Germline V gene lookup returns CDR1 MNHEY and CDR2 SVGAGI. The CDR3 extends over 16 amino acids. The V end lost 0 bases, the J end lost 2 bases, and 13 bases lay between the germline ends.

The rearrangement joins TRBV19 to TRBJ2-7; 12 bases match TRBD1. The length of the CDR3 is 15 residues. After removal of 6 bases from V and 3 bases from J, the junction contained 6 bases not matched to a gene. Per the germline V gene, CDR1 is LNHDA and CDR2 is SQIVND (reference sequence). The CDR3 loop reads CASRGQGAGFYEQYF. Here the CDR3 DNA reads TGTGCCAGTAGGGGACAGGGGGCGGGATTCTACGAGCAGTACTTC.

The V gene is TRBV7-8, the J gene TRBJ1-2; D ambiguous. The germline V gene has CDR1 SGHVS and CDR2 FQNEAQ. V lost 10 bases, J lost 3 bases, and 15 bases lay in between. The length of the CDR3 is 13 residues. For the CDR3, the DNA is TGTGCCACCGCGGATGGCGGCGACTATGGCTACACCTTC. It is translated as CATADGGDYGYTF.

V gene TRBV19 combines with J gene TRBJ1-2; D is perhaps TRBD1 (5 bases). Germline CDR1 is LNHDA and CDR2 is SQIVND (reference sequence). Trimming stripped 9 bases from V and 4 bases from J, with 15 bases between. The CDR3 is made up of 13 amino acids. The CDR3 sequence is CASGGSVPYGYTF. CDR3 nucleotide sequence: TGTGCCAGCGGGGGGTCGGTCCCCTATGGCTACACCTTC.

The rearrangement uses TRBV5-1 and TRBJ2-3; perhaps TRBD2 as D (6 bases). The V gene lost 0 bases and the J gene lost 4 bases, with 12 bases spanning the gap. The CDR3 runs 15 residues. From germline, CDR1 is SGHRS and CDR2 YFSETQ. The CDR3 protein is CASSLDAAGPDTQYF. DNA for the CDR3: TGCGCCAGCAGCTTGGATGCAGCGGGCCCAGATACGCAGTATTTT. Together with reference TRBV5-1 and TRBJ2-3, the CDR3 gives the full variable domain: KAGVTQTPRYLIKTRGQQVTLSCSPISGHRSVSWYQQTPGQGLQFLFEYFSETQRNKGNFPGRFSGRQFSNSRSEMNVSTLELGDSALYLCASSLDAAGPDTQYFGPGTRLTVL.

This clone was seen once. The V and J genes are TRBV5-8 and TRBJ2-3; D gene unclear. V shed 1 base and J shed 2 bases, with 11 bases lying between them. This CDR3 has 15 amino acids. The V gene's germline CDR1 is SGHTS and CDR2 YDEGEE. The CDR3 loop reads CASSLLAGSTDTQYF. CDR3 nucleotides: TGTGCCAGCAGCTTGCTGGCTGGCTCCACAGATACGCAGTATTTT.

This clone was counted a single time. This sequence joins TRBV19 and TRBJ2-1; 8 nucleotides match TRBD2. The CDR3 runs to 19 residues. The trim removed 3 bases at V and 0 bases at J, leaving 13 bases unmatched. Germline V gene lookup returns CDR1 LNHDA and CDR2 SQIVND (reference sequence). The CDR3 sequence is CASSILLAGSYSSYNEQFF. DNA for the CDR3: TGTGCCAGTAGTATCTTGTTAGCGGGATCGTACAGCTCCTACAATGAGCAGTTCTTC.